What follows is one TCR beta chain and its context. The germline V gene has CDR1 GTSNPN and CDR2 SVGIG (reference sequence). The ends lost 1 base at V and 3 bases at J; junction bases unmatched: 4. This CDR3 spans 14 amino acids. The data stem from a study of blood T cell repertoires in COVID-19. Study information: The United States, Italy and Spain supplied acute and convalescent COVID-19 samples.

In the original workflow: How many nucleated cells were present was estimated from reference gene primer amplification. Only in-frame clones appear in the TCRdb table, and some are missing; sequencing was by immunoSEQ multiplex PCR. V, J and clone size were drawn from that table, and D and trimming were deduced from the DNA. The table has about 230,000 clones, about 85% seen once. The TCR originated in a man in his thirties or forties who had recovered from COVID-19. The V call is TRBV30, the J call TRBJ2-7; 9 nucleotides align to TRBD2. Sequenced sample: PBMCs or T cells enriched from blood (not recorded which). The CDR3 bases are TGTGCCTGGAGTGGGCGGGGGGGCCTCTACGAGCAGTACTTC. Translation: CAWSGRGGLYEQYF.